The sequence of this T cell receptor (beta chain) was determined in a study of cytomegalovirus exposure and HLA in healthy donors (dated by TCRdb to the late 2010s). Regarding the research as a whole: According to an earlier analysis of several hundred of the donors, some 180 million T cells yielded 120 million or so unique TCR beta sequences and roughly 280 Gb of sequence data. Every repertoire in the discovery cohort had been generated on one and the same sequencing platform. Of the 398 genotyped donors, 75% to 85% were placed in the genetic ancestry cluster associated with self-reported Caucasian donors. The aim of the study was to test whether cataloging public T cell receptors could identify signatures of past pathogen exposure. Genome-wide SNP genotypes for about three fifths of the roughly 670 donors were used in a later genetic analysis, which treated that subset as a discovery cohort. Along with the roughly 670-subject first cohort, a separate validation cohort of over 90 different subjects was used. To decide whether each TCR beta V gene segment behaved as functional or pseudogenic, an earlier analysis of some 600 of the donors relied on high-throughput TCR beta sequencing. The T cell repertoires of 666 subjects were profiled by immunosequencing and related to cytomegalovirus serostatus. Donor age, sex, ethnicity and CMV serostatus were compiled together with the repertoire data. To predict cytomegalovirus infection status, the study brought together high-throughput TCR immunosequencing, statistical association of individual TCRs with disease status, and machine learning. A later analysis re-examined previously published TCR beta repertoires from more than 550 donors and added high-resolution HLA genotyping to investigate patterns of TCR occurrence. The number of donors typed differed by locus, with about 629-640 for A, B, C, DRB1 and DQB1, 522 for DQA1, 606 for DPA1, and 450 to 480 for DPB1. Four to six DR-DQ haplotypes were handled as single units for association and clustering, since linkage in the cohort was strong. The later analysis used no new phenotypic data to find candidate immune exposures, relying instead on TCR beta sequences and their occurrence across donors. Across 300 to 500 genotyped donors of the cohort, an average of about 220,000 unique TCR beta nucleotide sequences per donor were sequenced, and around 19% of those sequences were non-productive. An early release covering roughly 600 HLA-typed donors comprised roughly 300 gigabases of sequencing data and about 90 million unique TCR sequences. Both class I and class II loci were covered by HLA typing, at four-digit resolution.

As to this clone: Which antigen it targets is not known. No much larger clonotype is one base removed from it; base qualities were not supplied.

The library was made by the immunoSEQ multiplex PCR assay. The multiplex PCR relied on a mix of 60 forward primers for TCR Vbeta segments and 13 reverse primers for TCR Jbeta segments. The CDR3 region of rearranged TCR beta genes was amplified from genomic DNA with a multiplex PCR assay. The Illumina HiSeq System was used to sequence the amplified TCR beta libraries as 87-base-pair reads. The authors' pipeline ran thus. A later analysis counted tens of millions of unique TCR beta chains across the 666 repertoires, and roughly 9.9 million of these chains were shared by at least two donors. To remove PCR and sequencing errors, raw reads were error-corrected and collapsed into unique sequences using a nearest-neighbor algorithm that merged closely related sequences. CDR3 sequences were aligned to IMGT reference sequences to assign V, D and J gene segments. For a sequence to be retained, at least a six-nucleotide match to both a V gene segment and a J gene segment was required. Rearrangements were classified as productive when the CDR3 lacked stop codons and remained in frame with V and J, and all other rearrangements were classified as non-productive. CDR3 was defined by IMGT convention, running from the second conserved V-encoded cysteine to the conserved J-encoded phenylalanine. The earlier analysis of 550 to 650 of the donors excluded any sequence lacking an unambiguous match to a single V gene segment. An earlier analysis of 500 to 700 of the donors classified V segments as functional when productive rearrangements were above 56.7% and as segregating when the standard deviation between donors was above 5%. A statistical classification framework was developed to diagnose cytomegalovirus status using the catalog of TCR beta chain sequences. In a later analysis, V and J genes were assigned by comparing TCR nucleotide sequences against IMGT/GENE-DB human TR gene sequences. A later analysis assigned CDR3 sequences and most-parsimonious VDJ recombination scenarios with the TCRdist pipeline. In a later analysis, each TCR beta chain was defined by its CDR3 amino acid sequence together with its V-gene family, and reads lacking a unique V-gene family were excluded. A later analysis removed 592 highly shared, low-generation-probability nucleotide sequences to deal with suspected cross-contamination and a sequencing artifact. A later analysis calculated a clonal expansion index for each public chain from normalized within-repertoire ranks of inferred template counts. In a later analysis, generation probabilities were computed using a VDJ recombination model fitted to out-of-frame rearrangements, and the results were checked against IGoR. In a later analysis, TCR-TCR, TCR-HLA and TCR-CMV co-occurrence was scored with hypergeometric tests, and a repertoire-size bias correction was applied to TCR pairs. A later analysis estimated false discovery rates by permuting HLA or CMV assignments 20 times. In a later analysis, co-occurring TCRs were grouped with DBSCAN, and TCRdist sequence similarity was added when clustering was performed within HLA-allele-positive subsets. Co-occurrence clustering excluded repertoires with fewer than 30,000 or more than 120,000 public chains, plus five with anomalous nucleotide sharing. The clones in this table, taken by TCRdb from immuneACCESS, are in-frame only. Not every clone is retained; where verified, under half of the shortfall comes from an unresolved V gene, and the cause of the rest is unknown. V, J and clone size are those of that table, while D and trimming were read from the DNA. The sample table records more than 130,000 clones; about four fifths of these occur just once. The leading ten clones occupy over 2% of the sample.

The cohort consisted of 600 or so healthy bone marrow donors. All cohort members were sampled while nominally healthy, although unrecorded immune exposures were likely present. The donor was CMV seronegative and belonged to the group of several hundred seronegative cohort members. Each donor provided a peripheral blood sample, and peripheral blood mononuclear cells were used for TCR beta sequencing. The Qiagen DNeasy Blood Extraction Kit was used to extract genomic DNA from the blood cell samples. Overall study results and their limits: A cluster of highly shared sequence variants was judged likely to represent a technical artifact of the sequencing pipeline. Compared with equally common non-associated chains, HLA-associated TCR beta chains in a later analysis were more clonally expanded and had lower generation probabilities. In this cohort, only TCR beta chains were sequenced, and detectable features were limited by the absence of alpha or paired-chain data. Because HLA typing was unavailable for some donors at each locus, only the typed subset was used in association tests. Because the 87-base-pair reads could not distinguish some IMGT-functional V segments, including TRBV6-2 and TRBV6-3, those segments were excluded. An association between a missense DCLRE1C variant and V-gene and J-gene trimming of TCR beta chains was found in a later genetic analysis and replicated in an independent cohort. Immune exposure information for the cohort was limited to CMV serostatus. Presence/absence analyses assumed roughly uniform sequencing depth across donors, an assumption that may not hold. In an earlier analysis of several hundred of the donors, most TCR beta V segments were observed in productive rearrangements about 90% or about 30% of the time, broadly matching IMGT annotations. Most TCR sequences were seen in very few donors, while some public TCRs were found in many individuals. Linkage disequilibrium might explain the correlated functional status among segregating V segments, but an unknown experimental factor could not be ruled out. In a later analysis, most CMV-associated TCR beta chains were found to appear HLA-restricted, with HLA associations seemingly driven largely by CMV exposure. The classifier was reported to diagnose cytomegalovirus status with high specificity and sensitivity in both the original cohort and the validation cohort. A total of 150 to 200 TCR beta chains were listed by the study as associated with cytomegalovirus. A further reported finding was that TCR beta sequences accurately predicted the HLA-A and HLA-B alleles for most subjects in the first cohort. A few of the identified cytomegalovirus-associated TCR beta chains were confirmed in vitro to be specific for cytomegalovirus antigens. In a later analysis, several top co-occurrence clusters were reported to appear linked to parvovirus B19, influenza, CMV and Epstein-Barr virus. In a later analysis, TCR association rates were found to vary across HLA loci, with the most associated TCRs seen for DRB1 alleles and the fewest for HLA-C alleles. Because counts were too low, around 18 rarely observed V segments, including chromosome 9 orphons, were left out of the earlier analysis of about 500 of the donors. When HLA alleles, especially DR and DQ, strongly co-occurred, TCR associations were difficult to assign to individual alleles. A later analysis associated roughly 17,000 TCR beta sequences with specific HLA alleles at a false discovery rate of 0.05. According to a later genetic analysis, donors in an Asian-associated ancestry cluster had fewer N-insertions in productive TCRs than the roughly 660-donor mean. The authors suggested that the approach could potentially be generalized to other disease states and immunological phenotypes.

V loses 2 bases, J loses 0 bases, and the germline ends lie 7 bases apart. Taken from the germline V gene, the CDR1 and CDR2 loops are SGHDN and FVKESK. The CDR3 starts with the cysteine, ends with the phenylalanine, and has 14 residues. Here the CDR3 DNA is all that survives: 42 bases in frame from base 1. The TCR comes from a man aged 25 to 45 in good health and CMV-seronegative. The chain couples TRBV14 to TRBJ1-2; too little of a D gene remains to name it. Sequenced input: PBMCs. The nucleotide sequence is given as TGTGCCAGCAGCCAACAGTTTTCTAACTATGGCTACACCTTC. The encoded protein is CASSQQFSNYGYTF.